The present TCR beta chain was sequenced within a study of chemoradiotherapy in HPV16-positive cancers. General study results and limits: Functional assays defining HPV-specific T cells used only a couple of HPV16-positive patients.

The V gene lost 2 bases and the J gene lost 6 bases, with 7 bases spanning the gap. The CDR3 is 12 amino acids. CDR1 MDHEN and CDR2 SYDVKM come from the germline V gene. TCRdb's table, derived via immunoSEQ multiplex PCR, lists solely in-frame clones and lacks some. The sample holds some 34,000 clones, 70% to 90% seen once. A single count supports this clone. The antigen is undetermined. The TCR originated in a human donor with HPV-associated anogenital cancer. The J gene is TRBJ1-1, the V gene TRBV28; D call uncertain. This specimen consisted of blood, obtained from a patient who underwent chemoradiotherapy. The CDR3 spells CASSLNSPEAFF. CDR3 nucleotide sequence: TGTGCCAGCAGTTTAAATTCTCCTGAAGCTTTCTTT.